This T cell receptor (beta chain) derives from a study of OX40 agonist ivuxolimab in advanced cancers. Study-level results: Both blood CD4+ and CD8+ T cells showed clonal growth by week 6 at 0.1 to 3.0 mg/kg. Determination of antigen specificity was not performed for the expanded peripheral T cells.

With respect to this clone: What it binds is not known.

Germline CDR1 SGHNT, CDR2 YYREEE (reference sequence). The CDR3 spans 15 residues. With 3 bases removed from V and 2 bases from J, the gap between germline ends came to 13 bases. People who had autoimmune disease history or systemic immunosuppression were excluded. Collection of blood occurred at baseline, at cycle 4 day 1, and at cycle 7 day 1. The data were produced by immunoSEQ multiplex PCR, yet TCRdb's version contains in-frame clones alone and is incomplete. The sample holds around 56,000 clones, approximately 79% seen once. This specimen was CD4+ or CD8+ T cells sorted from blood, taken in a trial of the OX40 agonist ivuxolimab. This TCR was recovered from an adult with an advanced solid tumor such as melanoma, head and neck, liver or kidney cancer. The rearrangement uses TRBV5-4 and TRBJ2-3, with D maybe TRBD2 (7 bases). CDR3 amino acids: CASSSGGPHTDTQYF. The CDR3 DNA is TGTGCCAGCAGCTCCGGGGGGCCCCACACAGATACGCAGTATTTT.